Below, 20 T cell receptor beta chains from the same sample are listed, as sequenced in a study of graft-versus-host responses after intestinal transplantation. TCRdb's table, derived via immunoSEQ multiplex PCR, lists solely in-frame clones and lacks some. In the table there are roughly 14,000 clones, 25% to 30% of which are singletons. Sequencing used alloreactive CD4+ T cells from a mixed lymphocyte reaction culture, obtained before intestinal transplant. Subset noted: CFSE-low proliferating T cells sorted from approximately 6-day pre-transplant mixed lymphocyte reaction (GvH or HvG direction). The receptor set was obtained from a human patient who received an intestinal transplant.

V and J are TRBV7-3 and TRBJ2-1; 9 bases line up with TRBD2. The CDR3 consists of 15 residues. The V gene end was trimmed by 3 bases and the J gene end by 5 bases; junction bases not matched to a gene: 5. Germline V gives CDR1 SGHTA, CDR2 FQGTGA. DNA of the CDR3: TGTGCCAGCAGCTTCGGGACTAGCAGCCACAATGAGCAGTTCTTC. Protein sequence: CASSFGTSSHNEQFF. Together with reference TRBV7-3 and TRBJ2-1, the CDR3 gives the full variable domain: GAGVSQTPSNKVTEKGKYVELRCDPISGHTALYWYRQSLGQGPEFLIYFQGTGAADDSGLPNDRFFAVRPEGSVSTLKIQRTERGDSAVYLCASSFGTSSHNEQFFGPGTRLTVL.

The CDR3 protein is CALKRQGGNQPQHF. CDR3 sequence (DNA): TGTGCCTTAAAACGACAGGGAGGCAATCAGCCCCAGCATTTT. V gene TRBV30 combines with J gene TRBJ1-5, with 7 bases matching TRBD1. The germline gives CDR1 GTSNPN, CDR2 SVGIG (reference sequence). V was pared by 7 bases and J by 2 bases, with 8 bases of the junction left unmatched. The CDR3 sequence is 14 residues long.

The chain has TRBV19 and TRBJ2-3, with TRBD1 identical over 7 bases. The germline V gene has CDR1 LNHDA and CDR2 SQIVND (reference sequence). The CDR3 covers 15 residues. V shed 3 bases and J 4 bases; nucleotides not matched to a gene: 7. The CDR3 protein is CASSIEQGEADTQYF. In DNA, the CDR3 is TGTGCCAGTAGTATTGAGCAGGGGGAAGCAGATACGCAGTATTTT.

The rearrangement links TRBV28 to TRBJ2-7; D is ambiguous. The germline gives CDR1 MDHEN, CDR2 SYDVKM. This CDR3 is 12 amino acids long. V was trimmed by 2 bases and J by 3 bases, leaving 5 bases between them. CDR3 amino acids: CASSLEYYEQYF. The CDR3 region has the DNA TGTGCCAGCAGTTTAGAGTACTACGAGCAGTACTTC.

This clone was recorded once. This chain connects TRBV5-5 to TRBJ2-5; 8 nucleotides line up with TRBD2. CDR1 and CDR2 from the germline V gene are SGHKS and YYEKEE (reference sequence). With 4 bases clipped from V and 4 bases from J, the junction kept 6 bases outside the gene matches. The CDR3 is made up of 14 amino acids. The CDR3 loop is CASSVGGGAETQYF. In DNA form, the CDR3 reads TGTGCCAGCAGCGTCGGGGGGGGCGCAGAGACCCAGTACTTC.

Here the CDR3 DNA reads TGTGCCAGCAGCGTAACTAGCGGGGCTACGTACGAGCAGTACTTC. Translated, it gives CASSVTSGATYEQYF. The rearrangement uses TRBV5-3 and TRBJ2-7; 10 bases fit TRBD2. TRBV5-3 is filed as an ORF, its function uncertain. J lost 4 bases, V lost 8 bases, and 12 bases had no gene match. The CDR3 loop spans 15 amino acids.

The gene calls are TRBV28 and TRBJ2-7; D is unclear. The CDR3 extends over 13 amino acids. Germline assignment: CDR1 MDHEN and CDR2 SYDVKM. The V and J ends lost 5 bases and 4 bases respectively, with 12 bases between them. CDR3 loop: CASSPSYEYEQYF. The CDR3 nucleotides are TGTGCCAGCAGTCCGTCTTATGAGTACGAGCAGTACTTC.

The chain couples TRBV5-6 to TRBJ2-5, with D perhaps TRBD2 (6 bases). Germline V gene sequence: CDR1 SGHDT, CDR2 YYEEEE. The CDR3 extends over 15 amino acids. The V end was cut by 0 bases, the J end by 3 bases, with 12 bases between. CDR3 DNA sequence: TGTGCCAGCAGCTTGGGTATAGCGGCTGAAGAGACCCAGTACTTC. This encodes CASSLGIAAEETQYF.

Only a few counts were recorded for this clone. The chain combines TRBV7-9 with TRBJ1-2, with D unresolved. Trimming took off 1 base at V and 2 bases at J, with 5 bases between the two ends. The CDR3 runs 13 residues. The germline V gene has CDR1 SEHNR and CDR2 FQNEAQ (reference sequence). The CDR3, as DNA: TGTGCCAGCAGCTTAGTTCAGAACTATGGCTACACCTTC. Its protein is CASSLVQNYGYTF.

This clone came up once. This rearrangement joins TRBV4-2 to TRBJ2-1; 7 bases agree with TRBD2. The CDR3 sequence is 19 residues long. Germline CDR1 and CDR2: LGHNA and YNFKEQ. V trimming: 1 base; J trimming: 0 bases; junction bases outside the gene matches: 12. CDR3 in amino acids: CASSQAKGLADHSYNEQFF. As DNA, the CDR3 is TGTGCCAGCAGCCAAGCCAAGGGCCTAGCGGACCACTCCTACAATGAGCAGTTCTTC.

This clone was counted only a few times. The V gene is TRBV5-5, the J gene TRBJ1-5, with 7 nucleotides matching TRBD1. V gave up 5 bases and J gave up 2 bases; unmatched junction bases: 16. Germline V gene sequence: CDR1 SGHKS, CDR2 YYEKEE (reference sequence). The length of the CDR3 is 18 residues. CDR3 coding DNA: TGTGCCAGCAGTCACAGGGACAGAGGATCGCACCGCAATCAGCCCCAGCATTTT. As protein: CASSHRDRGSHRNQPQHF.

The chain couples TRBV7-1 to TRBJ1-2; 9 bases align to TRBD1. TRBV7-1 qualifies as an ORF whose function is uncertain. The CDR3 spans 15 residues. The J segment lost 4 bases and the V segment lost 3 bases, leaving 6 bases of the junction unmatched. The CDR3 protein is CASSSRQGEVYGYTF. The CDR3 DNA is TGTGCCAGCAGCTCCAGACAGGGGGAGGTCTATGGCTACACCTTC.

This clone was recorded a few times. The rearrangement links TRBV28 to TRBJ1-2, with a weak D call TRBD1 (5 bases). With 7 bases removed from V and 4 bases from J, the gap between germline ends came to 13 bases. Germline assignment: CDR1 MDHEN and CDR2 SYDVKM. The CDR3 is made up of 13 amino acids. CDR3: CASTLVGGYGYTF. The DNA for the CDR3 is TGTGCCAGCACTCTAGTTGGGGGCTATGGCTACACCTTC.

The V gene is TRBV11-1, the J gene TRBJ1-3; no definite D call. Germline lookup yields CDR1 SGHAT and CDR2 FQDESV (reference sequence). Between the trimmed V and J ends, which lost 3 bases and 1 base, there was a span of 7 bases. The CDR3 loop spans 14 amino acids. CDR3 residues: CASSFSGSGNTIYF. The CDR3, as DNA: TGTGCCAGCAGCTTCTCGGGGTCTGGAAACACCATATATTTT.

The V gene is TRBV6-1, the J gene TRBJ2-3, with D perhaps TRBD1 or TRBD2 (6 bases each). This CDR3 region has 14 residues. The V gene lost 7 bases and the J gene lost 3 bases, with 14 bases spanning the gap. Germline CDR1 is MNHNS and CDR2 is SASEGT. The CDR3 sequence: CASKRGRTTDTQYF. The CDR3 DNA reads TGTGCCAGCAAACGGGGGCGTACGACAGATACGCAGTATTTT.

This chain connects TRBV10-3 to TRBJ2-5; D is unclear. The germline V gene has CDR1 ENHRY and CDR2 SYGVKD. The CDR3 is 13 residues long. Trimming stripped 4 bases from V and 5 bases from J, with 11 bases between. The CDR3 is CAISGSRTETQYF. As DNA, the CDR3 is TGTGCCATCAGTGGGAGCCGGACGGAGACCCAGTACTTC.

In its sample, this clone was seen a few times. V gene TRBV6-6 combines with J gene TRBJ2-2; no firm D call. The CDR3 contains 13 residues. V lost 7 bases, J lost 0 bases, and 6 bases lay in between. Germline values: CDR1 MNHNY, CDR2 SVGAGI (reference sequence). CDR3 protein: CASTQSNTGELFF. The CDR3 DNA reads as TGTGCCAGCACTCAGTCGAACACCGGGGAGCTGTTTTTT.

The rearrangement links TRBV11-1 to TRBJ2-7, with unresolved D. The germline gives CDR1 SGHAT, CDR2 FQDESV (reference sequence). This CDR3 spans 13 amino acids. The ends were cut back, 1 base at V and 6 bases at J, with 10 bases in the middle. Here the CDR3 DNA reads TGTGCCAGCAGCTTAGTGCAAGCAGGCGAGCAGTACTTC. This gives the protein CASSLVQAGEQYF.

The sample holds a few counts of this clone. In DNA form, the CDR3 reads TGCGCCAGCACGAGCTCCTATAATTCACCCCTCCACTTT. Residues: CASTSSYNSPLHF. The V and J genes are TRBV5-1 and TRBJ1-6, with D hard to call. CDR1 and CDR2 (germline): SGHRS, YFSETQ. The CDR3 extends over 13 amino acids. Trimming took off 6 bases at V and 0 bases at J, with 4 bases between the two ends. The full variable domain, in which reference TRBV5-1 and TRBJ1-6 provide the parts outside the CDR3, is KAGVTQTPRYLIKTRGQQVTLSCSPISGHRSVSWYQQTPGQGLQFLFEYFSETQRNKGNFPGRFSGRQFSNSRSEMNVSTLELGDSALYLCASTSSYNSPLHFGNGTRLTVT.

This chain connects TRBV6-6 to TRBJ1-2; no firm D call. The CDR3 spans 15 residues. From germline, CDR1 is MNHNY and CDR2 SVGAGI (reference sequence). Trimming pared 2 bases from V and 2 bases from J, leaving 12 bases between. The CDR3 nucleotides read TGTGCCAGCAGTTACCTGAGCGCCGGGAACTATGGCTACACCTTC. This translates into CASSYLSAGNYGYTF.